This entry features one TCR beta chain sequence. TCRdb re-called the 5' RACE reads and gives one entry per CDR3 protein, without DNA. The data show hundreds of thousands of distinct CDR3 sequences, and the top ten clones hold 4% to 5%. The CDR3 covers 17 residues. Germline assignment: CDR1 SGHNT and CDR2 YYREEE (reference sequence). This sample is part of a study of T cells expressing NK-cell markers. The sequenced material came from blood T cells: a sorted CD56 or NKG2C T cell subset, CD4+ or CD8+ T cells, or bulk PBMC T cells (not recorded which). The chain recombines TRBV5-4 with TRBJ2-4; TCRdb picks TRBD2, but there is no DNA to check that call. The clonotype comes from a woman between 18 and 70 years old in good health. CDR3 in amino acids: CASSHSLAGTTKNIQYF.